This TCR beta chain was documented in a study of cytomegalovirus exposure and HLA in healthy donors. Trimming removed 9 bases from V and 7 bases from J, with 19 bases in between. Germline values: CDR1 SGHRS, CDR2 YFSETQ. CDR3 length equals 14 residues. This PCR relied on a set of 60 Vbeta primers and 13 Jbeta primers. Profiling relied on immunoSEQ multiplex PCR, and the TCRdb table lists in-frame clones only, not all of them. The sample's table shows tens of thousands of clones. Notes on the study in general: There were 150 to 200 TCR beta chains listed as cytomegalovirus-associated. Most TCR beta V segments were productive about 87% or about 30% of the time in an earlier analysis.

When sampled, the donors appeared nominally healthy, though they likely had unrecorded immune exposures. With regard to this clone: Antigen unknown.

This chain uses TRBV5-1 with TRBJ2-2; weak D call: TRBD2 (6 bases). Sequencing used PBMCs. This TCR was recovered from a man aged 45-60 years in good health and CMV-seropositive. Here the CDR3 DNA reads TGCGCCACCGCTACTAGCTGGATAAACGGGGAGCTGTTTTTT. As protein: CATATSWINGELFF.